The 11 T cell receptor beta chains reported below all come from one sample, sequenced in a study of blood T cell repertoires in COVID-19. Clones were sequenced by immunoSEQ multiplex PCR, and TCRdb holds only the in-frame ones, with some missing. Seen here are about 270,000 clones, approximately 90% observed once, and the top ten hold over 1%. Sequencing used PBMCs or T cells enriched from blood (not recorded which). The origin of the receptors is a woman aged 40-49 years with acute COVID-19.

J is TRBJ1-6 and V is TRBV27, with TRBD1 as a possible D gene (5 bases). V lost 6 bases to trimming and J lost 7 bases, with 19 bases between them. In germline, CDR1 is MNHEY, CDR2 SMNVEV (reference sequence). The CDR3 runs 16 residues. The CDR3 DNA reads TGTGCCAGCAGCTTAACAGTGGGACTGATAAATTCACCCCTCCACTTT. It is translated as CASSLTVGLINSPLHF.

This clone has just a few counts. This rearrangement joins TRBV13 to TRBJ1-3, with a weak D call TRBD1 (5 bases). This CDR3 has 14 residues. Germline-derived CDR1 and CDR2 are PRHDT and FYEKMQ (reference sequence). Between the trimmed V and J ends, which lost 3 bases and 3 bases, there was a span of 9 bases. The CDR3 region is CASSLEGRGNTIYF. DNA of the CDR3: TGTGCCAGCAGCTTGGAGGGGCGTGGAAACACCATATATTTT.

This clone was counted a few times. The J gene is TRBJ1-4, the V gene TRBV4-1; 7 bases align to TRBD1. J gave up 7 bases and V 4 bases, and 9 bases lay outside the gene matches. The germline gives CDR1 MGHRA, CDR2 YSYEKL. The length of the CDR3 is 15 residues. CDR3 sequence: CASSPGTAGGEKLFF. The CDR3 DNA reads as TGCGCCAGCAGCCCGGGGACAGCCGGTGGTGAAAAACTGTTTTTT.

V gene TRBV7-2 combines with J gene TRBJ2-1; no clear D gene. V was pared by 0 bases and J by 3 bases, with 9 bases between. The CDR3 is made up of 15 amino acids. Germline lookup yields CDR1 SGHTA and CDR2 FQGNSA. The CDR3 here is CASSLAAPIYNEQFF. CDR3 bases: TGTGCCAGCAGCTTAGCGGCTCCGATCTACAATGAGCAGTTCTTC.

This chain connects TRBV6-5 to TRBJ1-5; maybe TRBD1 (5 bases). Trimming left V 7 bases short and J 6 bases short, with 16 bases between. Germline loops: CDR1 MNHEY, CDR2 SVGAGI. The CDR3 is made up of 14 amino acids. DNA of the CDR3: TGTGCCAGCACCCTCTTCGCGGGGGGTCAGCCCCAGCATTTT. Encoded protein: CASTLFAGGQPQHF.

V usage is TRBV19 and J usage is TRBJ1-5; TRBD1 agrees at 12 bases. The junction had 2 bases not matched to a gene; V was cut back by 5 bases and J by 6 bases. Germline loops: CDR1 LNHDA, CDR2 SQIVND (reference sequence). The CDR3 is made up of 14 amino acids. The CDR3 region is CASSGTGGGQPQHF. As DNA, the CDR3 is TGTGCCAGTAGTGGGACAGGGGGCGGTCAGCCCCAGCATTTT.

The chain couples TRBV7-9 to TRBJ2-5; 7 bases map to TRBD1. Germline trimming cut 0 bases from V and 5 bases from J; bases unmatched to any gene: 9. The CDR3 loop spans 16 amino acids. From germline, CDR1 is SEHNR and CDR2 FQNEAQ (reference sequence). The CDR3 bases are TGTGCCAGCAGCTTAGCGCAAAGGGGGCTAGGGGAGACCCAGTACTTC. Translation: CASSLAQRGLGETQYF. The variable domain in full, with the rest retrieved from reference TRBV7-9 and TRBJ2-5, is DTGVSQNPRHKITKRGQNVTFRCDPISEHNRLYWYRQTLGQGPEFLTYFQNEAQLEKSRLLSDRFSAERPKGSFSTLEIQRTEQGDSAMYLCASSLAQRGLGETQYFGPGTRLLVL.

The CDR3 reads CSVAGTETGANVLTF. DNA for the CDR3: TGCAGCGTCGCCGGGACAGAGACTGGGGCCAACGTCCTGACTTTC. This chain joins TRBV29-1 and TRBJ2-6; 7 bases line up with TRBD1. Unmatched junction bases numbered 7, after V lost 6 bases and J lost 2 bases. The CDR3 extends over 15 amino acids. Germline lookup yields CDR1 SQVTM and CDR2 ANQGSEA.

The sample holds a few counts of this clone. The V call is TRBV18, the J call TRBJ2-1; D is ambiguous. V dropped 3 bases and J dropped 8 bases, with 5 bases sitting between them. CDR3 size: 11 residues. CDR1 and CDR2 from the germline V gene are KGHSH and LQKENI. CDR3 DNA: TGTGCCAGCTCACCGGGCGATGAGCAGTTCTTC. Translated, it gives CASSPGDEQFF. The full variable domain, with the rest looked up from reference TRBV18 and TRBJ2-1, is NAGVMQNPRHLVRRRGQEARLRCSPMKGHSHVYWYRQLPEEGLKFMVYLQKENIIDESGMPKERFSAEFPKEGPSILRIQQVVRGDSAAYFCASSPGDEQFFGPGTRLTVL.

Only one count was recorded for this clone. The rearrangement joins TRBV7-8 to TRBJ2-1; the D is unclear. This CDR3 contains 16 residues. Germline CDR1 SGHVS, CDR2 FQNEAQ. Deletions cut 2 bases from V and 2 bases from J, with 13 bases between. CDR3: CASSLLERKTYNEQFF. The DNA of the CDR3 is TGTGCCAGCAGCTTACTAGAGAGGAAAACCTACAATGAGCAGTTCTTC.

This clone came up once. The chain couples TRBV7-9 to TRBJ1-2; tentative D call: TRBD1 (5 bases). This CDR3 has 13 amino acids. The germline V gene has CDR1 SEHNR and CDR2 FQNEAQ (reference sequence). The V end was cut by 5 bases, the J end by 8 bases, with 15 bases between. The CDR3 bases are TGTGCCAGCAGCGCTGGGGCCCCTGACGGCTACACCTTC. Translating it yields CASSAGAPDGYTF. Full variable domain (missing parts from reference TRBV7-9 and TRBJ1-2): DTGVSQNPRHKITKRGQNVTFRCDPISEHNRLYWYRQTLGQGPEFLTYFQNEAQLEKSRLLSDRFSAERPKGSFSTLEIQRTEQGDSAMYLCASSAGAPDGYTFGSGTRLTVV.